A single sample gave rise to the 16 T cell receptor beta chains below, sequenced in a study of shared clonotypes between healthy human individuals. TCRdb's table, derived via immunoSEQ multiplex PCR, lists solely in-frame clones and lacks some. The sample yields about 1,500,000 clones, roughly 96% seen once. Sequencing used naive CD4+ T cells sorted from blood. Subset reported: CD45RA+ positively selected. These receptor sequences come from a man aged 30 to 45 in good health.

Here the CDR3 reads CAITTGGNNYGYTF. As DNA, the CDR3 is TGTGCCATCACTACAGGGGGGAATAACTATGGCTACACCTTC. The genes are TRBV10-3 and TRBJ1-2; TRBD1 aligns across 8 bases. This CDR3 spans 14 amino acids. With V trimmed by 7 bases and J by 1 base, 5 bases remained unmatched. Per the germline V gene, CDR1 is ENHRY and CDR2 is SYGVKD.

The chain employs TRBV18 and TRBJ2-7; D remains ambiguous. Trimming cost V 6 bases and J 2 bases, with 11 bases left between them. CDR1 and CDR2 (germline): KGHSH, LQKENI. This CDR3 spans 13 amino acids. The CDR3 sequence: CASSLGMTYEQYF. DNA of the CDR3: TGTGCCAGCTCCTTAGGGATGACCTACGAGCAGTACTTC. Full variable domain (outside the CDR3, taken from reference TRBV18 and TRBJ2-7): NAGVMQNPRHLVRRRGQEARLRCSPMKGHSHVYWYRQLPEEGLKFMVYLQKENIIDESGMPKERFSAEFPKEGPSILRIQQVVRGDSAAYFCASSLGMTYEQYFGPGTRLTVT.

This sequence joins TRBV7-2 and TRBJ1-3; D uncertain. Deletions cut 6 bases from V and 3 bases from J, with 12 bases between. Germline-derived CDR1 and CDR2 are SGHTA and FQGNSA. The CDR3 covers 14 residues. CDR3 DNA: TGTGCCAGCAGTTTTATACCGGATGGAAACACCATATATTTT. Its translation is CASSFIPDGNTIYF.

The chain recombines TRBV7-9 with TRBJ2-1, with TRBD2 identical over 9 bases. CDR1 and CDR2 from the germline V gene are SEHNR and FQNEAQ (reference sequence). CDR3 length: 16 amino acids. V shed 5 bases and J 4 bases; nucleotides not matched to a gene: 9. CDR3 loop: CASSPPGTSSYNEQFF. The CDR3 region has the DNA TGTGCCAGCAGCCCCCCCGGGACTAGCTCGTACAATGAGCAGTTCTTC. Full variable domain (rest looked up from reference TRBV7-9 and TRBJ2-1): DTGVSQNPRHKITKRGQNVTFRCDPISEHNRLYWYRQTLGQGPEFLTYFQNEAQLEKSRLLSDRFSAERPKGSFSTLEIQRTEQGDSAMYLCASSPPGTSSYNEQFFGPGTRLTVL.

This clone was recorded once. The CDR3 spells CASSPRVRGLAKLFF. In DNA form, the CDR3 reads TGTGCCAGCAGCCCTCGGGTCAGGGGGCTCGCAAAACTGTTTTTT. J is TRBJ1-4 and V is TRBV27; 8 positions agree with TRBD1. CDR3 length: 15 amino acids. V lost 6 bases and J lost 10; bases outside the gene matches: 13. Looked up from germline, CDR1 is MNHEY and CDR2 is SMNVEV (reference sequence).

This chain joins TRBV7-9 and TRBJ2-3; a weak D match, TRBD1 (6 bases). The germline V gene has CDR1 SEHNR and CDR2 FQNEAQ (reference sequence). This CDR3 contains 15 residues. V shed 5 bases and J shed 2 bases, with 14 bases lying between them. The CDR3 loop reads CASSLGTLNTDTQYF. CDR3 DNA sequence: TGTGCCAGCAGCCTCGGGACATTGAACACAGATACGCAGTATTTT. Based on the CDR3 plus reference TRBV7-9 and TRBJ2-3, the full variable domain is DTGVSQNPRHKITKRGQNVTFRCDPISEHNRLYWYRQTLGQGPEFLTYFQNEAQLEKSRLLSDRFSAERPKGSFSTLEIQRTEQGDSAMYLCASSLGTLNTDTQYFGPGTRLTVL.

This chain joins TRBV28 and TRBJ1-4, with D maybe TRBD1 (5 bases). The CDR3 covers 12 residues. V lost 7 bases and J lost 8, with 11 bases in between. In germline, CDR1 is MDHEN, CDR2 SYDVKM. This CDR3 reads CASTWGGEKLFF. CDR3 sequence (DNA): TGTGCCAGCACCTGGGGGGGGGAAAAACTGTTTTTT.

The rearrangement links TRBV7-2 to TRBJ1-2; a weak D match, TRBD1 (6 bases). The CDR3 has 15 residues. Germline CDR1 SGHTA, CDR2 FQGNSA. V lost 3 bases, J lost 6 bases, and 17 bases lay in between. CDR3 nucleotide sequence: TGTGCCAGCAGCTTTTCCGGGCAGGGGCTAGATGGCTACACCTTC. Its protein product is CASSFSGQGLDGYTF.

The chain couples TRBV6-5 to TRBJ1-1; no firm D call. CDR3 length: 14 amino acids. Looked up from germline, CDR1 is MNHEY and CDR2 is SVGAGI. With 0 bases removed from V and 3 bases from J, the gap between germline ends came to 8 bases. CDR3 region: CASSYSRVDTEAFF. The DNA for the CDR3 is TGTGCCAGCAGTTACTCGAGGGTCGACACTGAAGCTTTCTTT.

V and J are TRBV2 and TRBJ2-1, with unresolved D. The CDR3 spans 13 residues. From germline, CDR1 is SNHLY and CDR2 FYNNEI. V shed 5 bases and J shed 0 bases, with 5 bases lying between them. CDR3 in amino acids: CASSTSSYNEQFF. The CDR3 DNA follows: TGTGCCAGCAGTACGAGCTCCTACAATGAGCAGTTCTTC.

The DNA for the CDR3 is TGTGCCAGCAGTGTGAGAGCTCGAACCTACGAGCAGTACTTC. Translated, it gives CASSVRARTYEQYF. This chain connects TRBV2 to TRBJ2-7; D ambiguous. This CDR3 has 14 residues. Deletions cut 4 bases from V and 2 bases from J, with 12 bases between. Germline CDR1 and CDR2: SNHLY and FYNNEI.

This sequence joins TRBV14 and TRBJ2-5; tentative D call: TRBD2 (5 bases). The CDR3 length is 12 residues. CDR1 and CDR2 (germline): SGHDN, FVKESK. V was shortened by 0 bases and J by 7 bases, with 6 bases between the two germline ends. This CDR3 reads CASSQEGVTQYF. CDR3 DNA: TGTGCCAGCAGCCAAGAGGGAGTGACCCAGTACTTC.

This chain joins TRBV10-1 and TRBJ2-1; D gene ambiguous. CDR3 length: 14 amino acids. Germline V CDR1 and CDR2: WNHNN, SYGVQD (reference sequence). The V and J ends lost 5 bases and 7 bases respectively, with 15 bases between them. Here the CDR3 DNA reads TGCGCCAGCAGTCCGGCCCCCGTGGGGAATGAGCAGTTCTTC. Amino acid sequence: CASSPAPVGNEQFF.

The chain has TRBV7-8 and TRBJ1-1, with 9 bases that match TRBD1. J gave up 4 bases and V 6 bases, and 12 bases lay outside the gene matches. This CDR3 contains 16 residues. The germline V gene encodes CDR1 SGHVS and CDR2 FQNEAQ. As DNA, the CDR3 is TGTGCCAGCAGAAAACGAGCGACAGGGGGAGGCACTGAAGCTTTCTTT. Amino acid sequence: CASRKRATGGGTEAFF.

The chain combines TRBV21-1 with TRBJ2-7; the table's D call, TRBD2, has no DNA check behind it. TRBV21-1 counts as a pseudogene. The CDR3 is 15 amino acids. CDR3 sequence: CASSKAREQTYEQYF. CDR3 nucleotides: TGTGCCAGCAGCAAAGCGAGGGAGCAGACCTACGAGCAGTACTTC.

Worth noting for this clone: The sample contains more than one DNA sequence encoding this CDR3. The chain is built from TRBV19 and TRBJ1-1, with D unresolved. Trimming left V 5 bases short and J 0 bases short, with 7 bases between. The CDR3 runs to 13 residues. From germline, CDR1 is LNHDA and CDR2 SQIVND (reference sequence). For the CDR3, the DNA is TGTGCCAGTAGTCCGCGGATGAACACTGAAGCTTTCTTT. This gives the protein CASSPRMNTEAFF.